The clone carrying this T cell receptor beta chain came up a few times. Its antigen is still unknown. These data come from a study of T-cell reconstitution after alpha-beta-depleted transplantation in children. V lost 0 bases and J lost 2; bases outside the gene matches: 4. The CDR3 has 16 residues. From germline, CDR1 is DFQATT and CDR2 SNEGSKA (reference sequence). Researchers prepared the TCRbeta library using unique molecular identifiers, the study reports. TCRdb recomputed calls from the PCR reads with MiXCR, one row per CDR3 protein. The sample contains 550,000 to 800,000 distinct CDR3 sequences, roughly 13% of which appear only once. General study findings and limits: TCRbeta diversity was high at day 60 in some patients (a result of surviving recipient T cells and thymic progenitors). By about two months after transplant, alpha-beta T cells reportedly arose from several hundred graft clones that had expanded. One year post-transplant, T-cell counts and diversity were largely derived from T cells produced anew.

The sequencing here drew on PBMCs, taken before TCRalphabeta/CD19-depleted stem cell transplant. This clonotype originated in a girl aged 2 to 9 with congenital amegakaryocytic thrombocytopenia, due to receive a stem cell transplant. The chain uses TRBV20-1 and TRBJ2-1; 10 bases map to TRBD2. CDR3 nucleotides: TGCAGTGCTAGAGATAGGCTAGCGGGAGCCTACAATGAGCAGTTCTTC. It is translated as CSARDRLAGAYNEQFF.